Sequencing of this TCR beta chain was carried out in a study of graft-versus-host responses after intestinal transplantation. Study-wide results and limits: There was an association between peak levels of circulating GvH clones and early post-transplant HvG declines. The recipient marrow held GvH clones, and some of them showed up first in ileum or blood.

The CDR3 consists of 12 residues. The germline V gene encodes CDR1 GTSNPN and CDR2 SVGIG (reference sequence). Trimming removed 2 bases from V and 7 bases from J, with 11 bases in between. Assay: immunoSEQ multiplex PCR; the TCRdb copy retains only in-frame clones and omits some. This repertoire shows roughly 120,000 clones, approximately 90% found once; its top ten account for 0.15% to 0.2%. Comments on this clone: Its antigen is currently unknown.

The specimen was unstimulated CD4+ T cells sorted from spleen or lymph node cells, collected before intestinal transplant. This clonotype was sampled from a human donor who received an intestinal transplant. The V call is TRBV30, the J call TRBJ1-1; D is unclear. CDR3 region: CAWSRGGFEAFF. CDR3 nucleotide sequence: TGTGCCTGGAGTCGGGGAGGGTTTGAAGCTTTCTTT.